The TCR beta chain described here comes from a study of CD8 T cells in Susac syndrome (dated by TCRdb to the late 2010s). Regarding the study in general: Repertoire sequencing was used to test whether CD8+ T cell activation and differentiation in Susac syndrome was antigen driven. What the authors observed across the whole study: The number of individuals in the TCR sequencing and HLA analysis was recognized as being relatively small.

Worth noting for this clonotype: Its antigen is unknown. No clone much larger than this one lies a single base away; base qualities are absent.

Via the germline V gene (reference sequence), CDR1 is DFQATT and CDR2 SNEGSKA. V is cut by 5 bases and J by 12 bases, and the space between the germline ends is 14 bases. The CDR3 has 11 amino acids, counting the end cysteine and phenylalanine. Left in the record is the CDR3 DNA by itself, 33 bases read in frame from the first base. RNA was extracted using the RNeasy kit, and roughly 0.5 to 1 ug of the RNA was reverse transcribed with random hexamers. The immunoSEQ multiplex PCR assay, which covers 54 Vbeta and 13 Jbeta segments, was used to amplify TCR beta CDR3 regions. To correct PCR amplification bias, a synthetic template baseline was used for both primer optimization and computational correction. Per the original workflow: Reads were annotated to V, D and J genes per IMGT and analyzed with immunoSEQ Analyzer, keeping only productive sequences. Clonality was computed as one minus Shannon entropy normalized by log2 of the number of productive unique sequences. Public and private clones were assessed among the 100 most prevalent clones of each patient and control. A clone was defined as Susac-specific if it was absent from the healthy and MS cohorts, from roughly 990 published viral clones and from other ImmuneACCESS disease sequences. TCRdb itself trimmed the public reads at Q25 with fastp, ran MiXCR and retained productive beta chains. Entries are consolidated by CDR3 protein sequence, retaining the most common genes and DNA. The V and J calls come from TCRdb's annotation, not from the publication. The sample data list 200,000 to 250,000 distinct CDR3 sequences, and 95% of these were observed just once. Together, the top ten hold 0.08% to 0.095% of the sample.

High-throughput TCR beta sequencing profiled peripheral blood CD8+ and CD4+ T cells from healthy donors, Susac syndrome patients and multiple sclerosis patients. The multiple sclerosis controls were treatment-naive patients whose relapsing-remitting disease, either stable or active, fulfilled the revised McDonald criteria. Bulk CD8+ and CD4+ T cells were purified by magnetic negative isolation, whereas CD8+ TEMRA cells were enriched by FACS. Blood was drawn into EDTA tubes, processed within 24 hours, and PBMCs were isolated by density gradient centrifugation. PBMCs intended for TCR sequencing were cryopreserved in liquid nitrogen and thawed later in a water bath at 37 degrees C. Purity of sorted or isolated CD4+, CD8+ and CD8+ TEMRA cells was at least 90%.

The sequence links TRBV20-1 to TRBJ2-1; a weak D assignment points to TRBD1 (6 bases agree). Sequenced sample: CD4+ T cells from PBMCs. This receptor was identified in a human donor with multiple sclerosis. The CDR3 protein: CSAYNDRWQFF. The nucleotide sequence is given as TGCAGTGCTTACAACGACAGGTGGCAGTTCTTC.